There are many counts of the clone carrying this T cell receptor (beta chain). The data were obtained in a study of breast tumors, draining lymph nodes, adjacent tissues. TCRdb analysed the multiplex PCR reads with MiXCR anew, one entry per CDR3 protein. The sample carries approximately 22,000 distinct CDR3 sequences, more than 25% recorded once. The origin of this receptor is a female donor with breast cancer. Some clones in this sample may be carry-over from other donors' samples. The sample was breast tumor tissue.

The CDR3 DNA reads as TGTGCCAGCAGTTCTGGGTTGGCAGGGACTGAAAAACTGTTTTTT. It is translated as CASSSGLAGTEKLFF. The chain combines TRBV27 with TRBJ1-4, with D possibly matching TRBD1 (5 bases). Germline assignment: CDR1 MNHEY and CDR2 SMNVEV (reference sequence). The CDR3 spans 15 residues. The V end was cut by 4 bases, the J end by 7 bases, with 16 bases between.